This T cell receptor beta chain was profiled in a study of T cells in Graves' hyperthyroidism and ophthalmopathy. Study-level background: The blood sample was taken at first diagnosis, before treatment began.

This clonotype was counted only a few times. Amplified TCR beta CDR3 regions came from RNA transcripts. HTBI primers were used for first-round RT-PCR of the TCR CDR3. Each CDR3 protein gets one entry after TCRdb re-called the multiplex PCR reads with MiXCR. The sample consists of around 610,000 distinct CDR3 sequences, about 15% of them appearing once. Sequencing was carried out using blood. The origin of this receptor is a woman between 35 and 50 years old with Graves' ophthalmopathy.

CDR3 DNA sequence: TGTGCCAGCAGCCAAGTTCAGGGGCTCAAAAACATTCAGTACTTC. It specifies CASSQVQGLKNIQYF. V usage is TRBV3-1 and J usage is TRBJ2-4; TRBD1 might be the D (6 bases). Per germline, CDR1 LGHDT and CDR2 YNNKEL (reference sequence). CDR3 length equals 15 residues. Deletions cut 1 base from V and 3 bases from J, with 10 bases between.